The clone carrying this T cell receptor (beta chain) was seen a few times. This record belongs to a study of blood T cell repertoires in COVID-19. V was clipped by 4 bases and J by 4 bases, with 14 bases between them. Looked up from germline, CDR1 is SGHRS and CDR2 is YFSETQ. The CDR3 length is 15 residues. Original analysis: How many nucleated cells were present was estimated from reference gene primer amplification. Libraries were prepared by immunoSEQ multiplex PCR; TCRdb keeps only in-frame clonotypes and omits some of them. Clone size and the V and J calls come from that table; the DNA yielded D and trimming. Of roughly 110,000 clones listed, about 85% are singletons.

The J gene is TRBJ1-4, the V gene TRBV5-1; weak D call: TRBD1 (6 bases). The sample was peripheral blood. The receptor was derived from a man in his fifties with acute or convalescent COVID-19. CDR3 loop: CASSRGGVSNEKLFF. CDR3 DNA: TGCGCCAGCAGCAGAGGGGGTGTGAGTAATGAAAAACTGTTTTTT.